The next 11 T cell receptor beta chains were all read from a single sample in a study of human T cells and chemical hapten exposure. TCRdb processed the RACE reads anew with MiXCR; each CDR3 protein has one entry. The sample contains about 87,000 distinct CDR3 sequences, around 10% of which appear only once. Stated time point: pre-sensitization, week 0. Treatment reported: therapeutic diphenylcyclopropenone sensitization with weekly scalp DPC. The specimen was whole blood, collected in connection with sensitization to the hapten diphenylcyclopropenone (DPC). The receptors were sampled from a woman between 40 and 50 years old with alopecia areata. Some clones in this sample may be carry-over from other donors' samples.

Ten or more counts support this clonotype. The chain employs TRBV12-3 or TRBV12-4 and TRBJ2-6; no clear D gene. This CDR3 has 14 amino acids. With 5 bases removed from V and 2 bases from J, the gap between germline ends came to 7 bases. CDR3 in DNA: TGTGCCAGCAGTGTGCGAACTGGGGCCAACGTCCTGACTTTC. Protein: CASSVRTGANVLTF.

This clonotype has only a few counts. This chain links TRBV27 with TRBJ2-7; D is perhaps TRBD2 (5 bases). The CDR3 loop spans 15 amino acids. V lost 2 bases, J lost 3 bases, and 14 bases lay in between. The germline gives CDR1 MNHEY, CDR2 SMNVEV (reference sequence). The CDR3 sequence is CASSLLAGSFYEQYF. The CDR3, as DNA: TGTGCCAGCAGTTTACTAGCCGGGTCCTTCTACGAGCAGTACTTC.

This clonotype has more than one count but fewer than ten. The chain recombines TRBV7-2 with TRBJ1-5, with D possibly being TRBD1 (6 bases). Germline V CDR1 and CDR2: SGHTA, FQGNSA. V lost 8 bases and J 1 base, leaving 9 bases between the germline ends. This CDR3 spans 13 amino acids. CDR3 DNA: TGTGCCAGCGGGGGCCTAAGCAATCAGCCCCAGCATTTT. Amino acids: CASGGLSNQPQHF.

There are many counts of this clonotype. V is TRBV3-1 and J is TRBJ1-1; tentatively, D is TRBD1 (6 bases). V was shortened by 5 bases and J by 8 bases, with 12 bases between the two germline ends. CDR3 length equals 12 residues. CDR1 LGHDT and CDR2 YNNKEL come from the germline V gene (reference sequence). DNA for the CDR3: TGTGCCAGCAGCAAAGGGGGGATAGAAGCTTTCTTT. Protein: CASSKGGIEAFF.

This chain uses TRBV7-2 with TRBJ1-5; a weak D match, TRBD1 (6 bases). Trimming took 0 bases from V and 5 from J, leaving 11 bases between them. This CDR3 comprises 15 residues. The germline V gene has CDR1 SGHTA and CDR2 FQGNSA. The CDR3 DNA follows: TGTGCCAGCAGCTTAGCCGACAGGACGGATCAGCCCCAGCATTTT. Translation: CASSLADRTDQPQHF.

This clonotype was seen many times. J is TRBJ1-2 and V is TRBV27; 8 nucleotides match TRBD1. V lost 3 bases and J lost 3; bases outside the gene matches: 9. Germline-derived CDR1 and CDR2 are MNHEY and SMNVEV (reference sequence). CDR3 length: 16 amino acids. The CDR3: CASSFLAGGADYGYTF. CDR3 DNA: TGTGCCAGCAGTTTCCTAGCAGGGGGCGCCGACTATGGCTACACCTTC.

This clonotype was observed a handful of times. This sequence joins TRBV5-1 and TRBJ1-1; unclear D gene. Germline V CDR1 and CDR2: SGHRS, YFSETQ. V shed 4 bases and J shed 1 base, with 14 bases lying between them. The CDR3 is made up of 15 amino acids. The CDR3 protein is CASSLGRWENTEAFF. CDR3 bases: TGCGCCAGCAGCCTGGGGAGGTGGGAGAACACTGAAGCTTTCTTT.

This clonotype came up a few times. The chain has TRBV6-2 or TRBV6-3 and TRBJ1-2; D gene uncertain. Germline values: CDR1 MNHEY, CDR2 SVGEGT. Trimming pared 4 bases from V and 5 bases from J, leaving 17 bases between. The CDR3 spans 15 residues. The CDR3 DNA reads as TGTGCCAGCAGTTCCCCACACCGGGATCATTATGGCTACACCTTC. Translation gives CASSSPHRDHYGYTF.

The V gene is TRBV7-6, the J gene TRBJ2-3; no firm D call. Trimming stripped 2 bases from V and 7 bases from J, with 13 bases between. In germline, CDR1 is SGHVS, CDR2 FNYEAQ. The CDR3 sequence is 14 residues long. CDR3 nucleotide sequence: TGTGCCAGCAGCTTAACCCACCAGGCGAATACGCAGTATTTT. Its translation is CASSLTHQANTQYF.

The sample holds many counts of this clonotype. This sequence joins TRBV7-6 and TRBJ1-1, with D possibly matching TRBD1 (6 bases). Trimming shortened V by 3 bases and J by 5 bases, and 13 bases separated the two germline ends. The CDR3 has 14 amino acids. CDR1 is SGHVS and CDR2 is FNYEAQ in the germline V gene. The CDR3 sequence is CASSLGASFTEAFF. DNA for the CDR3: TGTGCCAGCAGCTTGGGGGCGTCGTTTACTGAAGCTTTCTTT.

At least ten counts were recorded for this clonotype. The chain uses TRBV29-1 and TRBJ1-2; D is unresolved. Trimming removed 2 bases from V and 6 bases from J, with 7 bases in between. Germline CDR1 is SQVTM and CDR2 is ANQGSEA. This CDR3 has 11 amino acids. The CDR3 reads CSVENPDGYTF. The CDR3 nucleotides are TGCAGCGTTGAAAACCCAGATGGCTACACCTTC.